Presented here are 5 T cell receptor beta chains from one specimen sequenced in a study of T-cell memory formation after mild COVID-19. TCRdb processed the 5' RACE reads anew with MiXCR; each CDR3 protein has one entry. The table shows just over 400,000 distinct CDR3 sequences, with about 25% occurring only once. Material: PBMCs or a T cell subset sorted from them (not recorded which). The receptor set was obtained from an adult woman who had mild COVID-19 (a few samples of this study predate the infection). Cell type and time point are not known.

This clonotype was detected only a few times. The chain uses TRBV11-2 and TRBJ2-1, with 8 positions matching TRBD1. The CDR3 extends over 17 amino acids. V trimming: 3 bases; J trimming: 2 bases; junction bases outside the gene matches: 9. Germline CDR1 reads SGHAT; CDR2 reads FQNNGV. CDR3 sequence reads: CASSFVVGTGAYNEQFF. The CDR3 DNA sequence: TGTGCCAGCAGCTTCGTCGTCGGGACAGGTGCCTACAATGAGCAGTTCTTC.

This clonotype was seen only a few times. This chain links TRBV6-2 or TRBV6-3 with TRBJ2-1; D might be TRBD2 (5 bases). Deletions cut 7 bases from V and 4 bases from J, with 11 bases between. The CDR3 spans 13 residues. Germline V gene sequence: CDR1 MNHEY, CDR2 SVGEGT. CDR3 sequence reads: CASNMDSYNEQFF. For the CDR3, the DNA is TGTGCCAGCAACATGGACTCATACAATGAGCAGTTCTTC.

The chain has TRBV29-1 and TRBJ2-1, with 10 nucleotides matching TRBD2. V gave up 4 bases and J gave up 8 bases; unmatched junction bases: 11. The CDR3 sequence is 15 residues long. Looked up from germline, CDR1 is SQVTM and CDR2 is ANQGSEA. The CDR3, as DNA: TGCAGCGTTGGCGCCCTAGCGGGGGTTGGGGATGAGCAGTTCTTC. Protein: CSVGALAGVGDEQFF.

This clonotype occurred a few times. This chain links TRBV20-1 with TRBJ2-5; 10 nucleotides align to TRBD2. The germline V gene has CDR1 DFQATT and CDR2 SNEGSKA (reference sequence). V was clipped by 4 bases and J by 0 bases; unmatched bases: 5. The CDR3 covers 15 residues. The CDR3 bases are TGCAGTGCTACTAGCGGGAGAGGGGACCAAGAGACCCAGTACTTC. Protein: CSATSGRGDQETQYF.

This clonotype was seen more than once but under ten times. This chain joins TRBV3-1 and TRBJ2-7; 10 bases are a match to TRBD2. The V gene's germline CDR1 is LGHDT and CDR2 YNNKEL (reference sequence). Trimming removed 3 bases from V and 8 bases from J; junction bases left unmatched: 13. This CDR3 is built from 16 residues. CDR3 nucleotides: TGTGCCAGCAGCCAGTTCCCACTAGCGGGGTTGAGGAAGCAGTACTTC. Translated: CASSQFPLAGLRKQYF.